Listed here are 30 T cell receptor beta chains from one sample, sequenced in a study of cytomegalovirus exposure and HLA in healthy donors. PCR amplification relied on 60 Vbeta primers (plus 13 Jbeta primers). TCRdb keeps only in-frame clones here, not all; method: immunoSEQ multiplex PCR. Here the sample spans approximately 100,000 clones, around three quarters being singletons. The sequencing sample was made of PBMCs. The receptor set was obtained from a human donor in good health.

Here the CDR3 DNA reads TGTGCCATCAGTGGCGGGAGCCTGAATGAGCAGTTCTTC. It translates to CAISGGSLNEQFF. V usage is TRBV10-3 and J usage is TRBJ2-1, with TRBD2 matching over 7 bases. Germline-derived CDR1 and CDR2 are ENHRY and SYGVKD. CDR3 length: 13 residues. The V and J ends lost 4 bases and 7 bases, in that order; junction bases with no gene match: 4.

V and J are TRBV2 and TRBJ2-1; TRBD1 is a possible D gene (8 bases). The germline V gene encodes CDR1 SNHLY and CDR2 FYNNEI. The germline V and J ends were trimmed by 6 bases and 8 bases, with 17 bases remaining between them. CDR3 length equals 14 residues. In DNA form, the CDR3 reads TGTGCCAGCAGCCGGACAGGGAGGGTCGATGAGCAGTTCTTC. Protein: CASSRTGRVDEQFF.

The chain links TRBV6-5 to TRBJ2-1, with D perhaps matching TRBD2 (6 bases). The CDR3 totals 16 residues. Germline assignment: CDR1 MNHEY and CDR2 SVGAGI. Trimming cost V 4 bases and J 1 base, with 14 bases left between them. In nucleotides, the CDR3 is TGTGCCAGCAGTTCCCCAAGCGGAGGGTCCTACAATGAGCAGTTCTTC. Protein product: CASSSPSGGSYNEQFF.

This clone was picked up one time. The chain is built from TRBV19 and TRBJ1-4; D unclear. The CDR3 sequence is 14 residues long. CDR1 is LNHDA, CDR2 SQIVND, per germline (reference sequence). V shed 3 bases and J shed 8 bases, with 13 bases lying between them. DNA for the CDR3: TGTGCCAGTAGTATCTTGGGGAGCGGCGAAAAACTGTTTTTT. Protein: CASSILGSGEKLFF.

The J gene is TRBJ1-2, the V gene TRBV29-1, with D tentatively TRBD1 (5 bases). Trimming stripped 7 bases from V and 3 bases from J, with 15 bases between. This CDR3 has 13 amino acids. Germline V gives CDR1 SQVTM, CDR2 ANQGSEA. The DNA of the CDR3 is TGCAGCGCCACGGACACTTTCCACTATGGCTACACCTTC. As protein: CSATDTFHYGYTF.

DNA for the CDR3: TGTGCCAGCAGAAAACAGGGCGAAGGCTATGGCTACACCTTC. Translating gives CASRKQGEGYGYTF. The chain is built from TRBV28 and TRBJ1-2; a weak D match, TRBD1 (6 bases). The V end was cut by 6 bases, the J end by 4 bases, with 15 bases between. Germline-derived CDR1 and CDR2 are MDHEN and SYDVKM. The CDR3 runs to 14 residues.

The gene calls are TRBV18 and TRBJ1-5; tentative D call: TRBD1 (6 bases). V gave up 1 base and J gave up 8 bases, with 9 bases separating them. CDR1 and CDR2 from the germline V gene are KGHSH and LQKENI. The CDR3 loop spans 13 amino acids. The CDR3 nucleotides read TGTGCCAGCTCACCACTCCACAGGGAGCCCCAGCATTTT. This gives the protein CASSPLHREPQHF.

The V gene is TRBV6-1, the J gene TRBJ1-2; 7 nucleotides match TRBD1. The V gene end was trimmed by 6 bases and the J gene end by 2 bases; junction bases not matched to a gene: 9. In germline, CDR1 is MNHNS, CDR2 SASEGT. The CDR3 has 15 amino acids. CDR3 loop: CASRTPGQRNYGYTF. In DNA, the CDR3 is TGTGCCAGCAGAACTCCGGGACAGAGAAACTATGGCTACACCTTC.

This clone has only a few counts. The chain recombines TRBV7-2 with TRBJ1-3; D unresolved. CDR1 is SGHTA, CDR2 FQGNSA, per germline. The CDR3 is 14 residues long. The V and J ends lost 5 bases and 3 bases respectively, with 11 bases between them. The CDR3 reads CASSLQPGGNTIYF. The CDR3 coding sequence is TGTGCCAGCAGCCTCCAGCCAGGTGGAAACACCATATATTTT.

The chain joins TRBV5-4 to TRBJ2-7; D gene uncertain. The CDR3 has 12 residues. Trimming cost V 1 base and J 4 bases, with 6 bases left between them. Germline-derived CDR1 and CDR2 are SGHNT and YYREEE (reference sequence). CDR3 in DNA: TGTGCCAGCAGCTTGTGGCAGTACGAGCAGTACTTC. Its protein product is CASSLWQYEQYF.

The chain links TRBV28 to TRBJ2-7; 9 nucleotides line up with TRBD2. Germline V gene sequence: CDR1 MDHEN, CDR2 SYDVKM. With V trimmed by 2 bases and J by 4 bases, 15 bases remained unmatched. There are 18 residues in the CDR3. This CDR3 is CASSLEYGASGNSYEQYF. The CDR3 DNA is TGTGCCAGCAGTTTAGAGTACGGAGCTAGCGGGAATTCGTACGAGCAGTACTTC.

This clone occurred once. The chain is built from TRBV2 and TRBJ2-5; D might be TRBD1 (6 bases). The J call may be wrong; the DNA end is better matched by TRBJ2-7. The CDR3 contains 14 residues. CDR1 and CDR2 (germline): SNHLY, FYNNEI. CDR3: CASRKYEGDYEQYF. The CDR3 nucleotides are TGTGCCAGCAGGAAGTACGAGGGGGACTACGAGCAGTACTTC.

The chain carries TRBV5-1 and TRBJ2-7; TRBD1 aligns across 8 bases. The CDR3 consists of 14 residues. Germline CDR1 SGHRS, CDR2 YFSETQ. V shed 3 bases, J shed 4 bases, and the junction held 6 bases outside the gene matches. The CDR3: CASSSSGGAYEQYF. CDR3 coding DNA: TGCGCCAGCAGCTCCTCAGGGGGCGCGTACGAGCAGTACTTC.

The chain employs TRBV7-6 and TRBJ2-1, with 8 bases lining up with TRBD2. J lost 6 bases, V lost 5 bases, and 6 bases had no gene match. The CDR3 spans 14 residues. Germline lookup yields CDR1 SGHVS and CDR2 FNYEAQ. The DNA for the CDR3 is TGTGCCAGCAGCATGAGCGGGAGCAGCAATGAGCAGTTCTTC. Its translation: CASSMSGSSNEQFF.

Here the CDR3 reads CASSLSETQYF. In DNA, the CDR3 is TGTGCCAGCAGCCTATCAGAGACCCAGTACTTC. The gene calls are TRBV14 and TRBJ2-5; D unresolved. V was clipped by 4 bases and J by 4 bases, with 4 bases between them. The V gene's germline CDR1 is SGHDN and CDR2 FVKESK. This CDR3 has 11 amino acids.

The rearrangement links TRBV28 to TRBJ2-5; the D gene is possibly TRBD1 (6 bases). Trimming took off 6 bases at V and 2 bases at J, with 10 bases between the two ends. The CDR3 sequence is 13 residues long. Germline CDR1 and CDR2: MDHEN and SYDVKM. In nucleotides, the CDR3 is TGTGCCAGCAGGTCACAGGGACAAGAGACCCAGTACTTC. Its translation is CASRSQGQETQYF.

The CDR3 bases are TGCGCCAGCAGCACAGGGACTAGCGGGGGATACGAGCAGTACTTC. It yields the protein CASSTGTSGGYEQYF. V usage is TRBV5-1 and J usage is TRBJ2-7; 14 bases agree with TRBD2. J gave up 4 bases and V 4 bases, and 4 bases lay outside the gene matches. Germline V gene sequence: CDR1 SGHRS, CDR2 YFSETQ. The CDR3 has 15 residues.

The rearrangement uses TRBV6-6 and TRBJ2-7; D gene ambiguous. The CDR3 has 11 amino acids. Between the trimmed V and J ends, which lost 7 bases and 12 bases, there was a span of 16 bases. Germline CDR1 and CDR2: MNHNY and SVGAGI (reference sequence). The CDR3: CASTNRNPMYF. CDR3 coding DNA: TGTGCCAGCACCAATCGCAACCCTATGTACTTC.

This chain connects TRBV25-1 to TRBJ2-5; 11 bases line up with TRBD2. The V and J ends lost 4 bases and 1 base, in that order; junction bases with no gene match: 5. The CDR3 is 16 residues long. CDR1 and CDR2 from the germline V gene are MGHDK and SYGVNS. In nucleotides, the CDR3 is TGTGCCAGCAGTGTCGGGACTAGCGGCGTCCAAGAGACCCAGTACTTC. It encodes CASSVGTSGVQETQYF. The full variable domain, with the rest looked up from reference TRBV25-1 and TRBJ2-5, is EADIYQTPRYLVIGTGKKITLECSQTMGHDKMYWYQQDPGMELHLIHYSYGVNSTEKGDLSSESTVSRIRTEHFPLTLESARPSHTSQYLCASSVGTSGVQETQYFGPGTRLLVL.

The DNA of the CDR3 is TGTGCCAGCAGCTCCCAACTAACAGGGGGAGCTAACTATGGCTACACCTTC. As protein: CASSSQLTGGANYGYTF. This rearrangement joins TRBV11-2 to TRBJ1-2; 8 bases are a match to TRBD1. With V trimmed by 4 bases and J by 0 bases, 10 bases remained unmatched. CDR3 size: 17 residues. Germline CDR1 is SGHAT and CDR2 is FQNNGV.

This chain joins TRBV29-1 and TRBJ2-3; 7 bases map to TRBD2. CDR3 size: 15 residues. V lost 6 bases and J lost 1; bases outside the gene matches: 10. The V gene's germline CDR1 is SQVTM and CDR2 ANQGSEA. The CDR3 is CSVNLGRGGTDTQYF. In DNA, the CDR3 is TGCAGCGTCAACCTGGGGAGGGGAGGCACAGATACGCAGTATTTT.

J is TRBJ2-2 and V is TRBV7-3; D perhaps matches TRBD1 (5 bases). The germline V gene has CDR1 SGHTA and CDR2 FQGTGA. CDR3 length equals 14 residues. V lost 0 bases to trimming and J lost 7 bases, with 9 bases between them. The CDR3 DNA reads as TGTGCCAGCAGCTTAACTGGGGCCAGCGGGGAGCTGTTTTTT. Protein sequence: CASSLTGASGELFF.

This rearrangement joins TRBV5-1 to TRBJ2-5; D call uncertain. Deletions cut 4 bases from V and 4 bases from J, with 8 bases between. Germline assignment: CDR1 SGHRS and CDR2 YFSETQ. The CDR3 is made up of 12 amino acids. CDR3 amino acids: CASSRSGETQYF. The DNA of the CDR3 is TGCGCCAGCAGCAGGTCGGGAGAGACCCAGTACTTC.

This clone has just one count. The chain recombines TRBV5-1 with TRBJ2-1; 8 positions match TRBD2. The V gene end was trimmed by 7 bases and the J gene end by 7 bases; junction bases not matched to a gene: 19. From germline, CDR1 is SGHRS and CDR2 YFSETQ. This CDR3 spans 17 amino acids. CDR3 sequence: CASGRSSLAGGGNEQFF. The DNA for the CDR3 is TGCGCCAGCGGCCGATCTTCCCTGGCGGGGGGCGGGAATGAGCAGTTCTTC.

This clone has only one observation. The chain couples TRBV9 to TRBJ2-1, with D maybe TRBD1 (5 bases). The germline CDR1 and CDR2 sequences are SGDLS and YYNGEE. This CDR3 is built from 15 residues. The ends were cut back, 0 bases at V and 2 bases at J, with 9 bases in the middle. The CDR3 here is CASSVVQGAYNEQFF. The DNA of the CDR3 is TGTGCCAGCAGCGTAGTTCAGGGTGCCTACAATGAGCAGTTCTTC.

The CDR3 nucleotides read TGTGCCAGCAGCCCTGGACAGACCAGGGATACGCAGTATTTT. Translating gives CASSPGQTRDTQYF. The chain joins TRBV7-9 to TRBJ2-3; TRBD1 is a possible D gene (6 bases). This CDR3 is 14 amino acids long. Trimming left V 5 bases short and J 6 bases short, with 15 bases between. Germline V gene sequence: CDR1 SEHNR, CDR2 FQNEAQ (reference sequence).

In its sample, this clone was seen a few times. This chain connects TRBV30 to TRBJ2-7; tentative D call: TRBD1 (5 bases). Trimming took off 3 bases at V and 4 bases at J, with 13 bases between the two ends. Germline CDR1 and CDR2: GTSNPN and SVGIG (reference sequence). This CDR3 is 13 amino acids long. CDR3 amino acids: CAWSSSGHYEQYF. The CDR3 DNA sequence: TGTGCCTGGAGCTCCTCAGGACATTACGAGCAGTACTTC.

V usage is TRBV28 and J usage is TRBJ1-2; D may be TRBD1 (5 bases). V was shortened by 2 bases and J by 0 bases, with 16 bases between the two germline ends. Germline V gene sequence: CDR1 MDHEN, CDR2 SYDVKM. The CDR3 loop spans 17 amino acids. CDR3 sequence reads: CASSLRAGAQANYGYTF. The CDR3 DNA reads TGTGCCAGCAGTTTAAGGGCTGGGGCCCAAGCTAACTATGGCTACACCTTC.

The V and J genes are TRBV30 and TRBJ1-2; tentatively, D is TRBD1 (6 bases). The CDR3 consists of 14 residues. Germline CDR1 and CDR2: GTSNPN and SVGIG (reference sequence). V was trimmed by 0 bases and J by 7 bases, leaving 15 bases between them. The CDR3 reads CAWSVNSNRVGYTF. The CDR3 nucleotides are TGTGCCTGGAGTGTAAATTCCAACAGGGTTGGCTACACCTTC.

The rearrangement uses TRBV15 and TRBJ2-3; 9 bases line up with TRBD2. Losses at the gene ends were 6 bases for V and 5 bases for J; bases not matched to a gene: 6. Germline lookup yields CDR1 LNHNV and CDR2 YYDKDF (reference sequence). There are 14 residues in the CDR3. For the CDR3, the DNA is TGTGCCACCAGGGCTAGCGGGGCGGAAGATACGCAGTATTTT. Its protein product is CATRASGAEDTQYF.